The present T cell receptor beta chain was sequenced within a study of T cells in Graves' hyperthyroidism and ophthalmopathy. This clonotype was counted at least ten times. Stability of Graves' hyperthyroidism was defined as absent ophthalmopathy progression within 18 months. CDR1 and CDR2 (germline): MDHEN, SYDVKM. The CDR3 extends over 14 amino acids. With V trimmed by 9 bases and J by 3 bases, 11 bases remained unmatched. RNA transcripts yielded amplified TCR beta CDR3 regions. The primer set for the first-round RT-PCR of the TCR CDR3 was HTBI. MiXCR was run by TCRdb on the multiplex PCR reads, yielding one entry per CDR3 protein. This table holds approximately 370,000 distinct CDR3 sequences, about 15% found once.

The chain links TRBV28 to TRBJ2-7, with TRBD1 matching over 7 bases. This receptor was taken from a woman under 40 with Graves' hyperthyroidism. What was sequenced was blood. The CDR3 DNA reads as TGTGCCAGTGGGGAGACAGGGACCCTCTACGAGCAGTACTTC. Translating gives CASGETGTLYEQYF.